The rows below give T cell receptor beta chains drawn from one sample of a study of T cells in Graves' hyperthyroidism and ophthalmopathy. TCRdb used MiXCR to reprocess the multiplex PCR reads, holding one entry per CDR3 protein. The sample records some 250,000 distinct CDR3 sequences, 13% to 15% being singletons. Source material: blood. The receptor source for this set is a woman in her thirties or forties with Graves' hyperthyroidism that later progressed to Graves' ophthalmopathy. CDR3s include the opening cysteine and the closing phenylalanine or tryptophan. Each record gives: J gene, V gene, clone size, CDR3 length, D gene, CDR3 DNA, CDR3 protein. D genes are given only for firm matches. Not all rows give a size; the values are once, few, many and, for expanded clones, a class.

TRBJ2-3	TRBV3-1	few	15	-	TGTGCCAGCAGCTCCCCGGGAGACGGTTCAGATACGCAGTATTTT	CASSSPGDGSDTQYF
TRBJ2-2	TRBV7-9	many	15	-	TGTGCCAGCAGCTTTGGTAGCGGGAACACCGGGGAGCTGTTTTTT	CASSFGSGNTGELFF
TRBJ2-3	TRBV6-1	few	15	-	TGTGCCAGCAGTGTTGGTGGCCCTAGCACAGATACGCAGTATTTT	CASSVGGPSTDTQYF
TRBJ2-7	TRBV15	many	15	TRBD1	TGTGCCACCAGCAGAGGAGGGACAGGGGGTCGCGAGCAGTACTTC	CATSRGGTGGREQYF
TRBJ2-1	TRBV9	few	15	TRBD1	TGTGCCAGCAGCGCCTCGGACAGGGGGTTTGATGAGCAGTTCTTC	CASSASDRGFDEQFF
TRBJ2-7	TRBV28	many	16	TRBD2	TGTGCCAGTATGCTTGGGACTAGCGGGAGGGTCTACGAGCAGTACTTC	CASMLGTSGRVYEQYF
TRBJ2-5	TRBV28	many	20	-	TGTGCCAGCATCCCTAGGGGGGCTAGCGAACGGAATATGGAGAAGCTCGACCAGTACTTC	CASIPRGASERNMEKLDQYF
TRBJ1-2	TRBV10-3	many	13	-	TGTGCCATCAGGGACAGCGGATTCTATGGCTACACCTTC	CAIRDSGFYGYTF
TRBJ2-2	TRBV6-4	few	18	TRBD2	TGTGCCAGCACCAATCGAGGACTAGCCTTTCGTAACACCGGGGAGCTGTTTTTT	CASTNRGLAFRNTGELFF
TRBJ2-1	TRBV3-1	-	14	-	TGTGCCAGCATCAGTAGCGGTAACTACAATGAGCAGTTCTTC	CASISSGNYNEQFF
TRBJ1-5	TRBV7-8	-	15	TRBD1	TGTGCCAGCAGCCCGGGACAGGGCTTAAATCAGCCCCAGCATTTT	CASSPGQGLNQPQHF
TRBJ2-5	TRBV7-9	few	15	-	TGTGCCAGCAGCTTATTGGGCGGAAACCAAGAGACCCAGTACTTC	CASSLLGGNQETQYF
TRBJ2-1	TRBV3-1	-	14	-	TGTGCCAGCAGCCCTGGTGCGGGTTTACTTGAGCAGTTCTTC	CASSPGAGLLEQFF
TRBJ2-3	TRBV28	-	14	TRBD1	TGTGCCAGCAGTACCCAACACAGGGGGACCACGCAGTATTTT	CASSTQHRGTTQYF
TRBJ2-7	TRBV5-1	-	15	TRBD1	TGCGCCAGCAGCTTGTTACAGGGGGCTTCCTACGAGCAGTACTTC	CASSLLQGASYEQYF
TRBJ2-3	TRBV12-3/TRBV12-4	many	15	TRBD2	TGTGCCAGCAGCTTACTACGGGAGGGCACAGATACGCAGTATTTT	CASSLLREGTDTQYF
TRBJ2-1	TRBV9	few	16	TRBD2	TGTGCCAGCAGCGCCGGGACTAGCGGGGTCTACAATGAGCAGTTCTTC	CASSAGTSGVYNEQFF
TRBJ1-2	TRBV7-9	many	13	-	TGTGCCAGCAGCTTAGAGGAAAACTATGGCTACACCTTC	CASSLEENYGYTF
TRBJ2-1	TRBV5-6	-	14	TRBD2	TGTGCCAGCAGGTTGAGCGGGACCTACAATGAGCAGTTCTTC	CASRLSGTYNEQFF
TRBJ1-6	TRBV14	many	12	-	TGTGCCAGCAGCCAGGGAGACTCACCCCTCCACTTT	CASSQGDSPLHF
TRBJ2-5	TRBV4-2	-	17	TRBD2	TGTGCCAGCAGCCAAGGTGTAGCGGGAAAAGTTCAAGAGACCCAGTACTTC	CASSQGVAGKVQETQYF
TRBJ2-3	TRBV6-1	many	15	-	TGTGCCAGCAGTGATGTCACAGGGACGACAGATACGCAGTATTTT	CASSDVTGTTDTQYF
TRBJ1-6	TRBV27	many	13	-	TGTGCCAGCAGTTTCTGGGGACCTTCACCCCTCCACTTT	CASSFWGPSPLHF
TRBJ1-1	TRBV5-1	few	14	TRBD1	TGCGCCAGCAGCGGAGGGGGCGGTGGCACTGAAGCTTTCTTT	CASSGGGGGTEAFF
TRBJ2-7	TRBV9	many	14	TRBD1	TGTGCCAGCAGCTCTGACAGGGTCTCCTACGAGCAGTACTTC	CASSSDRVSYEQYF
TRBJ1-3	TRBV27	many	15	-	TGTGCCAGCAGTTTATTGGGGAACTCTGGAAACACCATATATTTT	CASSLLGNSGNTIYF
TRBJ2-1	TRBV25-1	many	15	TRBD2	TGTGCCAGCAGTGAAGGGGAGGGCTTCGACAATGAGCAGTTCTTC	CASSEGEGFDNEQFF
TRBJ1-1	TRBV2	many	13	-	TGTGCCAGCAGAGCAGGGTCGATTACTGAAGCTTTCTTT	CASRAGSITEAFF
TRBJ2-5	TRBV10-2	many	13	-	TGCGCCAGCGGGAGTGGGGCCGAAGAGACCCAGTACTTC	CASGSGAEETQYF
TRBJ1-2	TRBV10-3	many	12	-	TGTGCCATCAGTACAGAGGGCTATGGCTACACCTTC	CAISTEGYGYTF
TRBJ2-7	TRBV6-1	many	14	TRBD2	TGTGCCAGCAGTGAAAAGCGGGACTCCTACGAGCAGTACTTC	CASSEKRDSYEQYF
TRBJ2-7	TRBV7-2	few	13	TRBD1	TGTGCCAGCGAAAACAGGGGGGCATACGAGCAGTACTTC	CASENRGAYEQYF
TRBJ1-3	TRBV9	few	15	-	TGTGCCAGCAGCGCCACCCGGAGCTCTGGAAACACCATATATTTT	CASSATRSSGNTIYF
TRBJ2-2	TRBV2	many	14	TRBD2	TGTGCCAGCAGGTCTAGCGGGGTCACCGGGGAGCTGTTTTTT	CASRSSGVTGELFF
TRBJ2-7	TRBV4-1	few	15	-	TGCGCCAGCAGCCAAGAGTTCGCAGCCTGGGACGAGCAGTACTTC	CASSQEFAAWDEQYF
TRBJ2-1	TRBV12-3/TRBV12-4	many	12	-	TGTGCCAGCAGTCCGAGGGTAAATGAGCAGTTCTTC	CASSPRVNEQFF
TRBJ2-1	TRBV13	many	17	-	TGTGCCAGCAGCTTGGAAGGGAGGAGGGGCTCCTACAATGAGCAGTTCTTC	CASSLEGRRGSYNEQFF
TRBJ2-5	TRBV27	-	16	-	TGTGCCAGCAGTTTTGGCGCAGTAGGGGGGTTTAAGACCCAGTACTTC	CASSFGAVGGFKTQYF
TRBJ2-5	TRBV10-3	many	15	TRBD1	TGTGCCATCAGCGGCCGGGGACAGGCCCAAGAGACCCAGTACTTC	CAISGRGQAQETQYF
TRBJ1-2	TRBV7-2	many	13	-	TGTGCCAGCAGTTGGACATCCAACTATGGCTACACCTTC	CASSWTSNYGYTF
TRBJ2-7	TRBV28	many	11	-	TGTGCCAGCAGCGTAGATTACGAGCAGTACTTC	CASSVDYEQYF
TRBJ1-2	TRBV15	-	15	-	TGTGCCACCAGCAGGATCAGGGGCGGAGAGTATGGCTACACCTTC	CATSRIRGGEYGYTF
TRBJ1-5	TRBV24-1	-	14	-	TGTGCCACCAGCCTCCACAGGGTAAATCAGCCCCAGCATTTT	CATSLHRVNQPQHF
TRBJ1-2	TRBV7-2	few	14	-	TGTGCCAGCAGCTCGACGGGGTTAGTGATGGGCTACACCTTC	CASSSTGLVMGYTF
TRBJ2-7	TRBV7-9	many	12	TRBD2	TGTGCCAGCAGCTCTGACGGGAGGGAGCAGTACTTC	CASSSDGREQYF
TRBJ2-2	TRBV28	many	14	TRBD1	TGTGCCATCCAGACAGGGGTAGAGGCCGGGGAGCTGTTTTTT	CAIQTGVEAGELFF
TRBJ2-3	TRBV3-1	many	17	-	TGTGCCAGCAGCCGTCGGGGAGTGGCGGCTAGCACAGATACGCAGTATTTT	CASSRRGVAASTDTQYF
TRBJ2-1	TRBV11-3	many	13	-	TGTGCCAGCAGCCCGCGGGGGCGTAATGAGCAGTTCTTC	CASSPRGRNEQFF